Listed below are T cell receptor beta chains from one sample, sequenced in a study of blood T cell repertoires in COVID-19. TCRdb's table, derived via immunoSEQ multiplex PCR, lists solely in-frame clones and lacks some. Here the sample spans approximately 300,000 clones, almost 90% being singletons. The specimen was peripheral blood. These receptors all stem from a woman in her thirties with COVID-19, enrolled during active disease. CDR3s include the opening cysteine and the closing phenylalanine or tryptophan. The D gene is left open where the match is weak. Only some rows state a clone size, as once, few, many or a class for expanded clones.

J gene,D gene,V gene,CDR3 length,clone size,CDR3 DNA,CDR3 protein
TRBJ2-7,TRBD2,TRBV19,13,once,TGTGCCAGTCGGACTAGCGGCACCTACGAGCAGTACTTC,CASRTSGTYEQYF
TRBJ1-1,TRBD1,TRBV5-1,14,.,TGCGCCAGCAGCTACCTACAGGGGGAAGCCAAAGCTTTCTTT,CASSYLQGEAKAFF
TRBJ2-7,.,TRBV28,15,.,TGTGCCAGCAGTTTGGCCACAGGGATCCCCTACGAGCAGTACTTC,CASSLATGIPYEQYF
TRBJ2-7,TRBD2,TRBV5-1,21,.,TGCGCCAGCAGGCCGCAACTCACGACGGATTGGACTAGCCGACACCCCTACGAGCAGTACTTC,CASRPQLTTDWTSRHPYEQYF
TRBJ2-1,.,TRBV7-3,17,.,TGTGCCAGCAGCTTAAAAGTGGGGGGGACAACTTACAATGAGCAGTTCTTC,CASSLKVGGTTYNEQFF
TRBJ2-4,.,TRBV29-1,12,.,TGCAGCGTTGGGCCGACCAAAAACATTCAGTACTTC,CSVGPTKNIQYF
TRBJ1-1,TRBD1,TRBV7-2,18,.,TGTGCCAGCAGCTTAGTACCAAGGGGGCAGATCGGGAACACTGAAGCTTTCTTT,CASSLVPRGQIGNTEAFF
TRBJ2-1,.,TRBV27,13,.,TGTGCCAGCAGTTATGGGCCCTTGATGGGGCAGTTCTTC,CASSYGPLMGQFF
TRBJ1-1,.,TRBV11-2,16,once,TGTGCCAGCAGCTCGGCCCGAGGGAGATTGAGCACTGAAGCTTTCTTT,CASSSARGRLSTEAFF
TRBJ1-1,TRBD1,TRBV6-2/TRBV6-3,14,.,TGTGCCAGCAGTTGGGACAGGAGGGGCACTGAAGCTTTCTTT,CASSWDRRGTEAFF
TRBJ1-1,.,TRBV5-6,14,.,TGTGCCAGCAGCCCCAACCCCAGGAACACTGAAGCTTTCTTT,CASSPNPRNTEAFF
TRBJ2-4,TRBD1,TRBV27,19,.,TGTGCCAGCAGTCGCCGACAGGGGGTGAGCGGAATAGCCAAAAACATTCAGTACTTC,CASSRRQGVSGIAKNIQYF
TRBJ2-5,TRBD1,TRBV10-2,14,.,TGCGCCAGCAGTTGGGGACAGTCCCAAGAGACCCAGTACTTC,CASSWGQSQETQYF
TRBJ2-7,.,TRBV6-1,15,.,TGTGCCAGCAGTGAAGCCGGCGGAGGGGTCTACGAGCAGTACTTC,CASSEAGGGVYEQYF
TRBJ1-4,.,TRBV4-3,16,.,TGCGCCAGCAGCCAAGGGCGGACAGTCCTTAATGAAAAACTGTTTTTT,CASSQGRTVLNEKLFF
TRBJ2-1,TRBD2,TRBV6-2/TRBV6-3,15,few,TGTGCCAGCAGTTCCTTAGCGGGAGGGAACAATGAGCAGTTCTTC,CASSSLAGGNNEQFF
TRBJ1-4,TRBD1,TRBV15,15,.,TGTGCCACCAGCGGAAACAGGGGGCGGGCTGAAAAACTGTTTTTT,CATSGNRGRAEKLFF
TRBJ2-3,.,TRBV11-2,15,.,TGTGCCAGCAGCTTAGGCGGGTCTAGCACAGATACGCAGTATTTT,CASSLGGSSTDTQYF
TRBJ1-2,.,TRBV3-1/TRBV3-2,13,.,TGTGCCAGCAGCCCGCGCAGGGTTTATGGCTACACCTTC,CASSPRRVYGYTF
TRBJ2-7,.,TRBV28,14,.,TGTGCCAGCAGCCCCCCACAGGCCTTCTACGAGCAGTACTTC,CASSPPQAFYEQYF
TRBJ2-7,TRBD2,TRBV28,13,.,TGTGCCAGCAGGCGGGGACTAGCGTACGAGCAGTACTTC,CASRRGLAYEQYF
TRBJ1-2,TRBD1,TRBV5-6,15,.,TGTGCCAGCACCCCCCAGGACAGGGGGCGGGGTGGCTACACCTTC,CASTPQDRGRGGYTF
TRBJ1-1,.,TRBV20-1,10,.,TGCAGTTTGTCGGGGTCGGGCGCTTTCTTT,CSLSGSGAFF
TRBJ2-1,.,TRBV5-1,13,.,TGCGCCAGCAGCTTGGAAGCAGGCCTTGAGCAGTTCTTC,CASSLEAGLEQFF
TRBJ2-1,TRBD2,TRBV5-1,20,.,TGCGCCAGCAGCTTCCCGCTGCTAAGGGAGGGGCGCCAGTCCTACAATGAGCAGTTCTTC,CASSFPLLREGRQSYNEQFF
TRBJ2-2,.,TRBV30,15,.,TGTGCCTGGAGTGTGGGGCAGGGGTTGACCGGGGAGCTGTTTTTT,CAWSVGQGLTGELFF
TRBJ2-3,TRBD2,TRBV4-2,17,.,TGTGCCAGCAGCCAAGCCCTAGCGGGAGGATCCACAGATACGCAGTATTTT,CASSQALAGGSTDTQYF
TRBJ2-7,TRBD1,TRBV9,14,.,TGTGCCAGCAGCACCCGGACAGGGCCCTACGAGCAGTACTTC,CASSTRTGPYEQYF
TRBJ2-1,.,TRBV30,13,.,TGTGCCTCGACGGTTGGGCGTTTCAATGAGCAGTTCTTC,CASTVGRFNEQFF